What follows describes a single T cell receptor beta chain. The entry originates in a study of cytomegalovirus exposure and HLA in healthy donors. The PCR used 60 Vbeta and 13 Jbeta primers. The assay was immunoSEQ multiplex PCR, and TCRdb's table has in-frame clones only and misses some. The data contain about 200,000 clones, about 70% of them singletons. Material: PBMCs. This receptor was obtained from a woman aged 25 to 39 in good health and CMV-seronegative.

CDR3 residues: CAISEGQGDGYTF. CDR3 nucleotide sequence: TGTGCCATCAGTGAAGGACAGGGTGATGGCTACACCTTC. The chain combines TRBV10-3 with TRBJ1-2; 8 bases are a match to TRBD1. CDR3 length: 13 residues. V lost 3 bases, J lost 6 bases, and 3 bases stayed unmatched. Germline V gene sequence: CDR1 ENHRY, CDR2 SYGVKD.